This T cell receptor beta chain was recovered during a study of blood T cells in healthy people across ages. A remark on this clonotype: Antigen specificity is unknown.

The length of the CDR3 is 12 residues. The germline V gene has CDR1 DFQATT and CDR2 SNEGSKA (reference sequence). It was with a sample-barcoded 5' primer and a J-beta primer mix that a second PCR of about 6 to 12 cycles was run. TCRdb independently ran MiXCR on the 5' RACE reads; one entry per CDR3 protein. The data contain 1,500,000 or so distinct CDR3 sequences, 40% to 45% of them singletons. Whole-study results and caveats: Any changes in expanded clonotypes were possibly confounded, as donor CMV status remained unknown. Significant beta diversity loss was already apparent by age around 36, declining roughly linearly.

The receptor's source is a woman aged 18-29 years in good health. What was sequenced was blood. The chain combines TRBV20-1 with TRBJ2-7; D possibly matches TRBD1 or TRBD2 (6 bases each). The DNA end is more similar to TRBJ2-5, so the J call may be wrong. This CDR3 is CSTRGQEETQYF. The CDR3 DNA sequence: TGCAGTACACGGGGGCAGGAAGAGACCCAGTACTTC.